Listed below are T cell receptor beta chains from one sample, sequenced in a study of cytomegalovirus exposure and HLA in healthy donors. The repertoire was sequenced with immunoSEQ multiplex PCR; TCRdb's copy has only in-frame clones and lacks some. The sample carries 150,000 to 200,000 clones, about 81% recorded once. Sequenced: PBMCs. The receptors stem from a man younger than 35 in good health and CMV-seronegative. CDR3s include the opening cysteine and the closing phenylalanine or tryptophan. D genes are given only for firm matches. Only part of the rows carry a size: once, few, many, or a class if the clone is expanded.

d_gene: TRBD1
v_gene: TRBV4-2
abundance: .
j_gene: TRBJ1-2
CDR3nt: TGTGCCAGCAGCCAGGCCACAGGGGGCTTTGGCTACACCTTC
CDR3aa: CASSQATGGFGYTF

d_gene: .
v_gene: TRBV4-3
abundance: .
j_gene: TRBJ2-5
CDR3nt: TGCGCCAGCAGCCAAGATCCGGGGAAAGAGACCCAGTACTTC
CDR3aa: CASSQDPGKETQYF

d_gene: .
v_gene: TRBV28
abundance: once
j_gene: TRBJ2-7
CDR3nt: TGTGCCAGCAGTGGGACTCGCACCGGTGGGTCCTACGAGCAGTACTTC
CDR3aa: CASSGTRTGGSYEQYF

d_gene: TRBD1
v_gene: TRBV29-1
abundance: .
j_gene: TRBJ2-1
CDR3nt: TGCAGCGTTGAAGATTCAGGACAGGGTATCGATGAGCAGTTCTTC
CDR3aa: CSVEDSGQGIDEQFF

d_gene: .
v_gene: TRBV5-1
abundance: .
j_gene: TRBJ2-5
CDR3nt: TGCGCCAGCAGCTTTAGGGGTATGGGAGAGACCCAGTACTTC
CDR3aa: CASSFRGMGETQYF

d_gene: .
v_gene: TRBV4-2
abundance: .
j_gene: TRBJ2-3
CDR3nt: TGTGCCAGCAGCACTAGCACCGATACGCAGTATTTT
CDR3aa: CASSTSTDTQYF

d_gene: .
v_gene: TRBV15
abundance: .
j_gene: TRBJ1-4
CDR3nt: TGTGCCACCAGCAGAGGGGCGGGAGGGACTAATGAAAAACTGTTTTTT
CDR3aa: CATSRGAGGTNEKLFF

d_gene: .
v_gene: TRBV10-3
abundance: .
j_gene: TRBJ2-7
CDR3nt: TGTGCCATCAAGGTCGGGACAACTCCCTACGAGCAGTACTTC
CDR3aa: CAIKVGTTPYEQYF

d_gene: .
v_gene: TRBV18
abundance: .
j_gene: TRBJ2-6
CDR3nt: TGTGCCAGCTCACCTTGGGCTCGACCCGAAACCTCTGGGGCCAACGTCCTGACTTTC
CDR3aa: CASSPWARPETSGANVLTF

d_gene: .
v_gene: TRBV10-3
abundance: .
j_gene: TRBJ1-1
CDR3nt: TGTGCCATCAGGCCCCTCAGTGATAACACTGAAGCTTTCTTT
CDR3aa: CAIRPLSDNTEAFF

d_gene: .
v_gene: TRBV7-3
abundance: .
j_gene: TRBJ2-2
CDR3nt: TGTGCCAGCAGCGCTATTCCGGGACAAATATCGGGGGAGCTGTTTTTT
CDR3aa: CASSAIPGQISGELFF

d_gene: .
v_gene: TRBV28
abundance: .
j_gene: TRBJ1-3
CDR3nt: TGTGCCAGCAGCTACCCCCCAGGGTTGGGTGGAAACACCATATATTTT
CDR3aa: CASSYPPGLGGNTIYF

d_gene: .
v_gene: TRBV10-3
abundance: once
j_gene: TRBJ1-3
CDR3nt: TGTGCCATCACCTCAGGGATAGCCGGAAACACCATATATTTT
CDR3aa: CAITSGIAGNTIYF

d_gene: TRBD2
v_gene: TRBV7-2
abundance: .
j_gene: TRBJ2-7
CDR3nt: TGTGCCAGCAGCTTACTGACTAGCGGGGGGGCTGGTGAGCAGTACTTC
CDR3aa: CASSLLTSGGAGEQYF

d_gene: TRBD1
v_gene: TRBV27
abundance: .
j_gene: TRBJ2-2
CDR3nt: TGTGCCAGCAGGACAGGGGGAAATGTTATCACCGGGGAGCTGTTTTTT
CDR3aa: CASRTGGNVITGELFF

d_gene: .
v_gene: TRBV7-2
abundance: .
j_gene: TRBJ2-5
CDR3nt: TGTGCCAGCAGCCAGTCGTGGTTTAAAGAGACCCAGTACTTC
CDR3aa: CASSQSWFKETQYF

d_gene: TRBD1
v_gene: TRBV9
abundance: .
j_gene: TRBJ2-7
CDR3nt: TGTGCCAGCAGCGTGTCGACAGGGCGAGTCGAGCAGTACTTC
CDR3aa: CASSVSTGRVEQYF

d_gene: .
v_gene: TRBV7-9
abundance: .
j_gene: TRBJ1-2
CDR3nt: TGTGCCAGCAGCTCCCGACAGGAGATTAACTATGGCTACACCTTC
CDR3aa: CASSSRQEINYGYTF

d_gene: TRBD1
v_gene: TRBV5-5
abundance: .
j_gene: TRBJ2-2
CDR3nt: TGTGCCAGCAGCTTGGTTCTAGGACAGGGGGCGTACGGGGAGCTGTTTTTT
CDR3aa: CASSLVLGQGAYGELFF

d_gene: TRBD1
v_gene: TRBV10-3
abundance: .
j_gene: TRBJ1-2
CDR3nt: TGTGCCATCAGTGAGTCGTTGGGACAGGGGTATGGCTACACCTTC
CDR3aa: CAISESLGQGYGYTF

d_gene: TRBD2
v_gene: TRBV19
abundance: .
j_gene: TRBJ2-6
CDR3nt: TGTGCCAGTAGTACACTTGACAGGGCGGCCCTAGCGGGAGTTCGATCTGGGGCCAACGTCCTGACTTTC
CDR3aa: CASSTLDRAALAGVRSGANVLTF

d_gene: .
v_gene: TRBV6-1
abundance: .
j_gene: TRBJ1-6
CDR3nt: TGTGCCAGCAGTGAAGCGTACGTTTTGGGGAGCTCCTATAATTCACCCCTCCACTTT
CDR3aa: CASSEAYVLGSSYNSPLHF

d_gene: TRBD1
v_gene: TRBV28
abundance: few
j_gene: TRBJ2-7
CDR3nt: TGTGCCAGCAGCACCCGGACAGGGGGATTCTACGAGCAGTACTTC
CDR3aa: CASSTRTGGFYEQYF

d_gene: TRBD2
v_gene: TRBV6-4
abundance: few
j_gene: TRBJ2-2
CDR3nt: TGTGCCAGCAGTGATGCTAGCGGTAACACCGGGGAGCTGTTTTTT
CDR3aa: CASSDASGNTGELFF

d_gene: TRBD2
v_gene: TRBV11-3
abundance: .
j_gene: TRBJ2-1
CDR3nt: TGTGCCAGCAGCTTAGATGGCGCGGGAGGGCCGCGTAATGAGCAGTTCTTC
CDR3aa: CASSLDGAGGPRNEQFF

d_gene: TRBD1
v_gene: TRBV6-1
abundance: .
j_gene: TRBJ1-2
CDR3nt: TGTGCCAGCAGTGAAGGAGGGACAGGGCGCGGCTACACCTTC
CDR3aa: CASSEGGTGRGYTF

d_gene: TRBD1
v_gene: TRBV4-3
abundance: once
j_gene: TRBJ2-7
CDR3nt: TGCGCCAGCAGCCGGGACAGGCCCTACGAGCAGTACTTC
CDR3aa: CASSRDRPYEQYF

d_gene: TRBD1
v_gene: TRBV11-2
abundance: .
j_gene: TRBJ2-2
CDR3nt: TGTGCCAGCAGCTCGGACAGGCCCGGGGAGCTGTTTTTT
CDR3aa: CASSSDRPGELFF

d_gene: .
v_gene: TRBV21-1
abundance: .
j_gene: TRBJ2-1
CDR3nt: TGTGCCAGCAGCCCCCCCCTAGCGACTTACAATGAGCAGTTCTTC
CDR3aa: CASSPPLATYNEQFF

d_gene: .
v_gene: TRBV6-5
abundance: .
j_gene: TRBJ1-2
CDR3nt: TGTGCCAGCATCGCGGCGGGGAATAGGGGCTACACCTTC
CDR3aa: CASIAAGNRGYTF

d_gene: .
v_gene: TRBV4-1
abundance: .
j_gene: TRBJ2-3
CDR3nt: TGCGCCAGCAGCCAAGATATCGGGGTGCCCACAGATACGCAGTATTTT
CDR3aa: CASSQDIGVPTDTQYF

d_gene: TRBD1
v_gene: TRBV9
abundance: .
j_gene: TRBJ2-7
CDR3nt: TGTGCCAGCAGCCTCCGGGGACAGGGGAGATACGAGCAGTACTTC
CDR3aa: CASSLRGQGRYEQYF

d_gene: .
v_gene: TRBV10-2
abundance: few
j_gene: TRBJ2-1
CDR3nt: TGCGCCAGCACCGCCCAGGTTGAGCAGTTCTTC
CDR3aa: CASTAQVEQFF

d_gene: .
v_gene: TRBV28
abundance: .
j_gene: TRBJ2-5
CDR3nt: TGTGCCAGCAGTTTAAAGAGAGAGACCCAGTACTTC
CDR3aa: CASSLKRETQYF

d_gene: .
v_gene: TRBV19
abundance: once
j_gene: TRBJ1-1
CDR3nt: TGTGCCAGTAGTATGGCATATAACGGGGGGGTTAACACTGAAGCTTTCTTT
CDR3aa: CASSMAYNGGVNTEAFF

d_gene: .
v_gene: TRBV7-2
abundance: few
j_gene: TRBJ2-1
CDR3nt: TGTGCCAGCGCTTTTTTTAACAGTGAGCAGTTCTTC
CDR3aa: CASAFFNSEQFF

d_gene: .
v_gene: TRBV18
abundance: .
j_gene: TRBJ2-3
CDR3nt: TGTGCCAGCTCACCATTGGTGGGGCGTACTAGCACAGATACGCAGTATTTT
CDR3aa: CASSPLVGRTSTDTQYF

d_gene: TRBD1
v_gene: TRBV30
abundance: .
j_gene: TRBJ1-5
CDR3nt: TGTGCCTGGAGTGTAGGACAGGGCTCGAATCAGCCCCAGCATTTT
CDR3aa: CAWSVGQGSNQPQHF

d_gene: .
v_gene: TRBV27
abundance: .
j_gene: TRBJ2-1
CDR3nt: TGTGCCAGCAGTCCGGGACAAGCCTACAATGAGCAGTTCTTC
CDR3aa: CASSPGQAYNEQFF

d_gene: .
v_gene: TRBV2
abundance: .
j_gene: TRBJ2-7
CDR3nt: TGTGCCAGCAGTTCTAACTACGAGCAGTACTTC
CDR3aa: CASSSNYEQYF

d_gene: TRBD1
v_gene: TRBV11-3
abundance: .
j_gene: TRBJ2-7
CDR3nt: TGTGCCAGCAGCTTAGTCCACAGGGGGTTTTACGAGCAGTACTTC
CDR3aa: CASSLVHRGFYEQYF

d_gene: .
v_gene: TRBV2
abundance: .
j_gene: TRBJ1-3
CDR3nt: TGTGCCAGCCTAGCCCTCGGGGTTGAGCACTCTGGAAACACCATATATTTT
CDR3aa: CASLALGVEHSGNTIYF

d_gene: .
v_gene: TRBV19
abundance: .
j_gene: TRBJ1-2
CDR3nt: TGTGCCAGTAAGCCTGGGCCCGGATATGGCTACACCTTC
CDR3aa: CASKPGPGYGYTF

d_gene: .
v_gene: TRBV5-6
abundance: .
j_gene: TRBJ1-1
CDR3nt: TGTGCCAGCAGCTTGGTTGAGGCCAGCAAAGCTTTCTTT
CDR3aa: CASSLVEASKAFF

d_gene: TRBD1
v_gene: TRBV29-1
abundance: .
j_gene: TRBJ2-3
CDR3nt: TGCAGCGTTGTTCCTGGACAGGTCACAGATACGCAGTATTTT
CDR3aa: CSVVPGQVTDTQYF

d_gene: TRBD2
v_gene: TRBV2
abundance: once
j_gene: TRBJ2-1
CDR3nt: TGTGCCAGCAGGGACCGGACTAGCGGGGACAATGAGCAGTTCTTC
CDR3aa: CASRDRTSGDNEQFF

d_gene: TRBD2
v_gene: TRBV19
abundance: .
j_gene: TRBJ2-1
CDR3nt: TGTGCCAGTAGTATTGGAATAGCGGGGTCCAATGAGCAGTTCTTC
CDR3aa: CASSIGIAGSNEQFF

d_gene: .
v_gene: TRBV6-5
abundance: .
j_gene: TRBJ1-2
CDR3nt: TGTGCCAGCAGTTCCCCGGGGGAATGGTACTATGGCTACACCTTC
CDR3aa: CASSSPGEWYYGYTF

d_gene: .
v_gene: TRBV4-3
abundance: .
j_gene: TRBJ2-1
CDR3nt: TGCGCCAGCAGCCAAGACAGCGGATACTACAATGAGCAGTTCTTC
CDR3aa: CASSQDSGYYNEQFF

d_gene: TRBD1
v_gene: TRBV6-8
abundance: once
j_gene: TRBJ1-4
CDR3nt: TGTGCCAGCAGTCAATTCCGACAGGGCAGGAAGGGAACTAATGAAAAACTGTTTTTT
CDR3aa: CASSQFRQGRKGTNEKLFF

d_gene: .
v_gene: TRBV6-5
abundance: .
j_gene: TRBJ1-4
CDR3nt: TGTGCCAGCAGTTACTCTAAAAGAAGGGGTGATGAAAAACTGTTTTTT
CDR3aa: CASSYSKRRGDEKLFF

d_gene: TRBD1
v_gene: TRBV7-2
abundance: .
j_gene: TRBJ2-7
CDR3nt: TGTGCCAGCAGCTTAGCGGGGACAGGGGGCAGCGAGCAGTACTTC
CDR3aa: CASSLAGTGGSEQYF

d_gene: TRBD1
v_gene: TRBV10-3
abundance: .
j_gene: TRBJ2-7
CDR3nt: TGTGCCAGCACACAGGGGGTTGACTACGAGCAGTACTTC
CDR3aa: CASTQGVDYEQYF

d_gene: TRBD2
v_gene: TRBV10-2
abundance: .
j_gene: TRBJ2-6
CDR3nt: TGCGCCAGCAGGGAACCTTTCGGGGGGGAGGCCCTGTCTGGGGCCAACGTCCTGACTTTC
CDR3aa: CASREPFGGEALSGANVLTF

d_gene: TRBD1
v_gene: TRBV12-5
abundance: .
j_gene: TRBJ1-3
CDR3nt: TGTGCTAGTGGTACCGGACAGGAAGTTGGAAACACCATATATTTT
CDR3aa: CASGTGQEVGNTIYF

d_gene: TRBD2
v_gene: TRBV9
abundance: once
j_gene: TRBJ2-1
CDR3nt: TGTGCCAGCAGCCATAGACTAGCGGGAACCTACAATGAGCAGTTCTTC
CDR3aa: CASSHRLAGTYNEQFF

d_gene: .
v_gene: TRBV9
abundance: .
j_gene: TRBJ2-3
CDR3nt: TGTGCCAGCAGCGTAGCGGGGAAACGCACAGATACGCAGTATTTT
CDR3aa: CASSVAGKRTDTQYF